Below, one TCR beta chain is given with its context. There is no known antigen for this receptor. No base quality information exists; no much larger clone differs at one position. To demonstrate the VDJtools post-analysis software, the study profiled TCR beta repertoires from the peripheral blood of about 13 young patients with multiple sclerosis. The multiple sclerosis patients were children and adolescents between roughly 6 and 17 years of age. The sample comes from a study of post-analysis software for immune sequencing data (dated by TCRdb to between 2014 and 2017). About the investigation overall: Relapsing-remitting, secondary progressive and progressive-relapsing multiple sclerosis were recorded as disease courses, and subtype annotation was lacking for some patients. The patient repertoires were compared against 11 previously published healthy control repertoires obtained from donors aged roughly 6 to 28 years. A subset of samples was prepared in parallel using single-end sample barcoding, then pooled and co-amplified after Illumina adapter ligation. Overall study outcomes, separate from this receptor: The multiple sclerosis patient group was slightly younger than the control group. When samples were clustered directly using the F measure, samples prepared in the same batch co-clustered strongly, which prompted a batch-effect correction. Significantly higher frequencies in patients than in controls were found for a few TRBV segments, including TRBV5-6, TRBV5-1 and TRBV20-1. Multiple sclerosis patients had significantly lower normalized Chao1 diversity than controls, a result that suggests substantial peripheral T-cell clonal expansion.

Library creation used PCR. The sequencing machine was an Illumina HiSeq 2500. To reduce PCR and sequencing biases, unique molecular identifiers were built into the TCR beta cDNA libraries. Every 1 to 10 million input T cells yielded approximately 500,000 cDNA molecules, meaning each molecule approximated one T cell. The patient libraries were prepared and sequenced with the same protocol used for the earlier healthy control dataset. Samples belonging to the same batch were prepared together, multiplexed and sequenced on a shared HiSeq lane. In the authors' own workflow: MIGEC handled the raw barcoded reads, throwing out single-read molecular identifier groups before consensus assembly and CDR3 extraction. Clonotype tables were post-analysed with VDJtools, and diversity was normalized by down-sampling all datasets to the smallest sample size. In repertoire overlap clustering, CDR3 amino acid sequences, but not nucleotide sequences, were matched to correct batch-related cross-sample contamination. Using fastp trimming at Q25 and MiXCR clonotype assembly, TCRdb reanalyzed the public sequencing data and kept in-frame beta chains. A single entry per CDR3 protein holds the most common genes and DNA from its merged rows. V and J calls and clone size were set by TCRdb, not the authors. Within this sample are 650,000 to 850,000 distinct CDR3 sequences, with approximately 50% of them counted one time only. The leading ten clones occupy about 4.8% of the sample.

From the germline V gene, CDR1 is SQVTM and CDR2 is ANQGSEA. CDR3 length: 13 amino acids, cysteine to phenylalanine. The only DNA kept is the CDR3, 39 bases in frame from the first base. Trimming at the junction amounts to 4 bases on V and 0 bases on J, and the germline ends lie 7 bases apart. The chain links TRBV29-1 with TRBJ2-1, with the D gene not clear enough to name. The TCR sequence derives from a girl aged 5 to 17 with multiple sclerosis. Sequencing was performed on blood. CDR3 loop: CSVARGSYNEQFF. The DNA sequence follows: TGCAGCGTTGCACGTGGCTCCTACAATGAGCAGTTCTTC.